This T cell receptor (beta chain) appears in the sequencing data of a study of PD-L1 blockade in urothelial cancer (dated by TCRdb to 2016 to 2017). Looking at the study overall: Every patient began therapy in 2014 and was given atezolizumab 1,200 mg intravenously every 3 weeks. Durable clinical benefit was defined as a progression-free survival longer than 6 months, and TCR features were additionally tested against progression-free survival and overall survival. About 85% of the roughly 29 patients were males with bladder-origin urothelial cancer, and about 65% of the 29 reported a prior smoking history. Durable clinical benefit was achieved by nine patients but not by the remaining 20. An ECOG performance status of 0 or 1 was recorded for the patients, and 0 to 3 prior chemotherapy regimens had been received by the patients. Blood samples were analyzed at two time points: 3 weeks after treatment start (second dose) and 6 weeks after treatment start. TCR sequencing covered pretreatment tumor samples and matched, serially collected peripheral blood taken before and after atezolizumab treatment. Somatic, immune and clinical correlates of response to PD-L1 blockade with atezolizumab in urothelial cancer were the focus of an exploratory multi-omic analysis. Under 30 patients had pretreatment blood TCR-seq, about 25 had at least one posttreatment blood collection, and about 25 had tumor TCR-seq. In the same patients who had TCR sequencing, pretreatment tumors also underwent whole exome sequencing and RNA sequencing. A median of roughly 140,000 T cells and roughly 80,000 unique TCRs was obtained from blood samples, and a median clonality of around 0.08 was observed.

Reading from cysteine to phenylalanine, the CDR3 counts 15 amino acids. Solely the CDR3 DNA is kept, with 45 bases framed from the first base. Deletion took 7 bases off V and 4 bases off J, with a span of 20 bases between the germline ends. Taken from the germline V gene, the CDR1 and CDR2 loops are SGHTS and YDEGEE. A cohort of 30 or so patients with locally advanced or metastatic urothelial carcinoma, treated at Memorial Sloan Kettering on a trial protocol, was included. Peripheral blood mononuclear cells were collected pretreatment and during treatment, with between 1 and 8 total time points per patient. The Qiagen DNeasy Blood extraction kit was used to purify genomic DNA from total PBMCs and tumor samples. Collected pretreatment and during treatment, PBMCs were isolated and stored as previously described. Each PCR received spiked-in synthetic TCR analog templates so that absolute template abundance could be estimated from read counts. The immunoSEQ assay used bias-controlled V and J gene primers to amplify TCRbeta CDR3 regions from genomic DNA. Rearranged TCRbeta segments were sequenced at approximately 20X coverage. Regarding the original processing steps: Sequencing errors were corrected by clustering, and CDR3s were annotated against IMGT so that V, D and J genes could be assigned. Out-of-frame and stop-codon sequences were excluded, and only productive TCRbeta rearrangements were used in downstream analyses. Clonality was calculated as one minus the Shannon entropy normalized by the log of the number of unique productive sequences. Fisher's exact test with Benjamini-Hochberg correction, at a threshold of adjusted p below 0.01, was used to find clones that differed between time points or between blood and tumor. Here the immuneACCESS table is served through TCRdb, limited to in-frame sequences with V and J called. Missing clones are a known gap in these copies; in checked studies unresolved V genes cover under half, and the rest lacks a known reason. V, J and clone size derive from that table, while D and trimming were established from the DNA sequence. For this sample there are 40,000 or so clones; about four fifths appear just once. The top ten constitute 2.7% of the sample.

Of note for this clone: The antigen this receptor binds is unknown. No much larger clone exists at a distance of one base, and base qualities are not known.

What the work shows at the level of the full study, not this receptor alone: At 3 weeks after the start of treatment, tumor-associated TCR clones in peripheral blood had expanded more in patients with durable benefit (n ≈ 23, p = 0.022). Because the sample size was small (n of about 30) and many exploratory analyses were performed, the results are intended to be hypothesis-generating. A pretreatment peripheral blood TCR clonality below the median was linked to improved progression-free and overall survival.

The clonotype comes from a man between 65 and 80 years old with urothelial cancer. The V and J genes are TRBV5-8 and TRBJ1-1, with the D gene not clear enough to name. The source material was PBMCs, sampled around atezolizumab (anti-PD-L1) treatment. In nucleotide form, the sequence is TGTGCCAGCGGCGGGCAGTCTTTATGGACCACTGAAGCTTTCTTT. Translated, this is CASGGQSLWTTEAFF.